This TCR beta chain is drawn from a study of cytomegalovirus exposure and HLA in healthy donors. The CDR3 sequence is 18 residues long. The V segment lost 4 bases and the J segment 1 base; nucleotides outside the gene matches: 9. Germline-derived CDR1 and CDR2 are SGHRS and YFSETQ. The PCR ran on 60 Vbeta and 13 Jbeta primers. Libraries were prepared by immunoSEQ multiplex PCR; TCRdb keeps only in-frame clonotypes and omits some of them. The table records roughly 110,000 clones, under 85% of them present only once. This sequence joins TRBV5-1 and TRBJ2-3, with 13 bases matching TRBD2. Sequenced sample: PBMCs. The sequence derives from a male donor in good health and CMV-seronegative. The CDR3 loop reads CASSGTSGRAVGTDTQYF. The CDR3 region has the DNA TGCGCCAGCAGCGGTACTAGCGGGAGGGCCGTTGGCACAGATACGCAGTATTTT.